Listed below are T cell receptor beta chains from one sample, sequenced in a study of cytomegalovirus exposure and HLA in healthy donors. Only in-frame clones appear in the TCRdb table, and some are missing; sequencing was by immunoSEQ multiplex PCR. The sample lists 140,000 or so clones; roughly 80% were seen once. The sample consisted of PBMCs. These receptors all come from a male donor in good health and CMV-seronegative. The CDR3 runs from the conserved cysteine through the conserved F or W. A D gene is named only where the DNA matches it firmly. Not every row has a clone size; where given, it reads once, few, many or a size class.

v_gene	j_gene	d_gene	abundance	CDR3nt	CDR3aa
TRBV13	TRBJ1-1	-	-	TGTGCCAGCATGGGCGTCAGCAGAAACACTGAAGCTTTCTTT	CASMGVSRNTEAFF
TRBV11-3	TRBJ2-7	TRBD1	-	TGTGCCAGCAGCTGGGGACAGGGAAACGAGCAGTACTTC	CASSWGQGNEQYF
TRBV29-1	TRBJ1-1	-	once	TGCAGCGTTGCCAGGGAGGCTGAAGCTTTCTTT	CSVAREAEAFF
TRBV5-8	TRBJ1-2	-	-	TGTGCCAGCACCTTGGAACATTACTATGGCTACACCTTC	CASTLEHYYGYTF
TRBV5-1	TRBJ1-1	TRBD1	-	TGCGCCAGCAGCTTGGGACAGGGGACGAACACTGAAGCTTTCTTT	CASSLGQGTNTEAFF
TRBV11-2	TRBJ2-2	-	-	TGTGCCAGCAGCGGGAGAGGCACCGGGGAGCTGTTTTTT	CASSGRGTGELFF
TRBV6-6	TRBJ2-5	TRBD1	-	TGTGCCAGCAGTTACGGGACAGGGGGAGAGACCCAGTACTTC	CASSYGTGGETQYF
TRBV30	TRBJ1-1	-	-	TGTGCCTGGAGTAAGGAGGTGAACACTGAAGCTTTCTTT	CAWSKEVNTEAFF
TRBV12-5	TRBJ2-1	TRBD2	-	TGTGCTAGTGGCAGCATAGGACTAGCTATTGATGAGCAGTTCTTC	CASGSIGLAIDEQFF
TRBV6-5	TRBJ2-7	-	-	TGTGCCAGCAGTTACTCGACAGCGAACTCCTACGAGCAGTACTTC	CASSYSTANSYEQYF
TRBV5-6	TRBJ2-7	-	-	TGTGCCAGCAGCTTGTGGACTCGGCCCTACGAGCAGTACTTC	CASSLWTRPYEQYF
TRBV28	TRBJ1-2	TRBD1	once	TGTGCCAGCAGTCTCAAGGGACAGAGGGGATTTAACTATGGCTACACCTTC	CASSLKGQRGFNYGYTF
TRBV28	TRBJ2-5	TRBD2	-	TGTGCCAGCGCCCGGGGACTAGCGGGAGAACAGGTTAGGGAGACCCAGTACTTC	CASARGLAGEQVRETQYF
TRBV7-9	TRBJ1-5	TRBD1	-	TGTGCCAGCAGCCCTCGGGGGACAGGGGCTCAGCCCCAGCATTTT	CASSPRGTGAQPQHF
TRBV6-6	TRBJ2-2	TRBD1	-	TGTGCCAGCAGTTACGTGGGGACAGGGGTCACCGGGGAGCTGTTTTTT	CASSYVGTGVTGELFF
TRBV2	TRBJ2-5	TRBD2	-	TGTGCCAGCAGTGAAAGGCTAGCGGGAGAGACCCAGTACTTC	CASSERLAGETQYF
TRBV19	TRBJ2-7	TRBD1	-	TGTGCCAGTAGTTTTGGGACAGGCTACGAGCAGTACTTC	CASSFGTGYEQYF
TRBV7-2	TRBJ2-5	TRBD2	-	TGTGCCAGCAGCTCCCAACTAGCGGGAGGGTCAACCCAGTACTTC	CASSSQLAGGSTQYF
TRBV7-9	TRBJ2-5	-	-	TGTTCCAGCAGCCGAGTGGAGACCCAGTACTTC	CSSSRVETQYF